This T cell receptor (beta chain) was obtained from a study of control samples from healthy donors and cancer patients. Only in-frame clones appear in the TCRdb table, and some are missing; sequencing was by immunoSEQ multiplex PCR. This table holds around 130,000 clones, roughly 90% found once. The J segment lost 1 base and the V segment lost 1 base, leaving 4 bases of the junction unmatched. The CDR3 is 16 residues long. CDR1 is LGHNA, CDR2 YNFKEQ, per germline. The source is a man aged 50-59 years in good health. This chain connects TRBV4-2 to TRBJ2-3; TRBD2 matches 8 bases. Material for sequencing was blood. CDR3 coding DNA: TGTGCCAGCAGCCAAGCGCGAGCGGGGGGCACAGATACGCAGTATTTT. Its translation is CASSQARAGGTDTQYF.